The 11 T cell receptor beta chains below come from one sample, sequenced in a study of preoperative IRX-2 immunotherapy in early breast cancer. Generated by immunoSEQ multiplex PCR, the TCRdb table keeps only in-frame clones and is missing some. The data hold roughly 23,000 clones, with approximately 92% observed a single time. Treatment: preoperative locoregional IRX-2 cytokine immunotherapy. Source: tumor tissue, taken after IRX-2 immunotherapy. Receptors were obtained from a human donor with breast cancer.

The table lists this clone with a count of one. The V call is TRBV12-5, the J call TRBJ1-5; tentatively, D is TRBD1 (6 bases). Germline V gives CDR1 LGHNT, CDR2 FRNRAP. V was pared by 1 base and J by 7 bases, with 8 bases between. CDR3 length: 13 amino acids. The CDR3 is CASGLEGGQPQHF. CDR3 nucleotide sequence: TGTGCTAGTGGTTTGGAGGGGGGACAGCCCCAGCATTTT.

This chain connects TRBV6-6 to TRBJ2-3; 11 bases agree with TRBD1. Germline V gene lookup returns CDR1 MNHNY and CDR2 SVGAGI (reference sequence). This CDR3 is 15 amino acids long. Losses at the gene ends were 4 bases for V and 4 bases for J; bases not matched to a gene: 4. DNA of the CDR3: TGTGCCAGCAGTTTAGGACAGGGGGCGGCAGATACGCAGTATTTT. It codes for CASSLGQGAADTQYF.

The gene calls are TRBV6-4 and TRBJ2-1; D ambiguous. The CDR3 contains 13 residues. CDR1 and CDR2 from the germline V gene are MRHNA and SNTAGT. V shed 2 bases and J shed 4 bases, with 6 bases lying between them. The CDR3 DNA follows: TGTGCCAGCAGTGACGGTTATTACAATGAGCAGTTCTTC. This translates into CASSDGYYNEQFF.

The chain couples TRBV5-4 to TRBJ2-7, with TRBD1 matching over 7 bases. This CDR3 has 14 amino acids. The V gene's germline CDR1 is SGHNT and CDR2 YYREEE (reference sequence). Trimming cost V 4 bases and J 0 bases; bases outside gene matches: 4. Here the CDR3 reads CASSLGTDSYEQYF. The CDR3 coding sequence is TGTGCCAGCAGCCTCGGGACAGACTCCTACGAGCAGTACTTC.

Concerning this clone: Because the CDR3's place on the DNA is in doubt, the DNA is left out and the CDR3 is given as listed by TCRdb. The chain couples TRBV5-8 to TRBJ1-5. Germline-derived CDR1 and CDR2 are SGHTS and YDEGEE. Counting both end residues, the CDR3 totals 15 amino acids. The CDR3 here is CASSFLWNSNQPQHF.

The V call is TRBV11-2, the J call TRBJ2-5; D ambiguous. The V end lost 0 bases, the J end lost 5 bases, and 10 bases lay between the germline ends. From germline, CDR1 is SGHAT and CDR2 FQNNGV. CDR3 length: 14 residues. This chain's CDR3 is CASSLDQAAETQYF. CDR3 coding DNA: TGTGCCAGCAGCTTAGATCAGGCTGCGGAGACCCAGTACTTC.

CDR3: CASSLSGGSITGELFF. CDR3 DNA: TGTGCCAGCAGCTTGTCCGGCGGGAGTATCACCGGGGAGCTGTTTTTT. The chain uses TRBV5-4 and TRBJ2-2; 7 bases match TRBD2. This CDR3 spans 16 amino acids. J lost 4 bases, V lost 1 base, and 7 bases had no gene match. Germline CDR1 and CDR2: SGHNT and YYREEE (reference sequence).

The chain couples TRBV5-1 to TRBJ2-2; D call uncertain. Germline V gives CDR1 SGHRS, CDR2 YFSETQ. CDR3 length equals 20 residues. V gave up 1 base and J gave up 2 bases, with 24 bases separating them. CDR3 sequence: CASSLNPRLATTRNTGELFF. CDR3 nucleotide sequence: TGCGCCAGCAGCTTGAACCCTCGACTTGCTACTACCCGAAACACCGGGGAGCTGTTTTTT. Full variable domain (outside the CDR3, taken from reference TRBV5-1 and TRBJ2-2): KAGVTQTPRYLIKTRGQQVTLSCSPISGHRSVSWYQQTPGQGLQFLFEYFSETQRNKGNFPGRFSGRQFSNSRSEMNVSTLELGDSALYLCASSLNPRLATTRNTGELFFGEGSRLTVL.

The count of this clone is one. This chain joins TRBV5-1 and TRBJ2-7, with D uncertain. Germline V gives CDR1 SGHRS, CDR2 YFSETQ. This CDR3 is 12 amino acids long. The V gene lost 3 bases and the J gene lost 1 base, with 5 bases spanning the gap. CDR3 coding DNA: TGCGCCAGCAGCTCGACATCCTACGAGCAGTACTTC. Its protein product is CASSSTSYEQYF.

V gene TRBV28 combines with J gene TRBJ1-5; no clear D. The CDR3 has 13 residues. The V and J ends lost 8 bases and 0 bases respectively, with 8 bases between them. Germline values: CDR1 MDHEN, CDR2 SYDVKM. This CDR3 is CASYSNSNQPQHF. CDR3 DNA: TGTGCCAGCTATTCTAATAGCAATCAGCCCCAGCATTTT.

The CDR3 spells CASRTSESYNEQFF. DNA for the CDR3: TGTGCCAGCAGAACTAGCGAAAGCTACAATGAGCAGTTCTTC. The chain couples TRBV7-9 to TRBJ2-1; 7 bases are a match to TRBD2. The CDR3 length is 14 residues. V was pared by 6 bases and J by 3 bases, with 5 bases of the junction left unmatched. Germline V CDR1 and CDR2: SEHNR, FQNEAQ (reference sequence).